The entry below describes one T cell receptor (beta chain). Its antigen is not identified. For CDR3 and TCR beta VDJ profiling, genomic DNA was the template used. One entry per CDR3 protein, called by TCRdb with MiXCR from the reads. There are 150,000 or so distinct CDR3 sequences in the sample; around 50% occur only once, and roughly 1.1% lies in the top ten. The sample belongs to a study of CD8+CD57+ T cells in acquired aplastic anemia. Study-level background: Sorting CD4+ and CD8+ cells gave DNA averaging about 3.3 ug.

The authors sequenced patients whose flow cytometry had shown CD8+CD57+ cell expansion. When blood sampling took place, the patients had received no therapy. CDR1 SGHTA and CDR2 FQGTGA come from the germline V gene. After removal of 11 bases from V and 7 bases from J, the junction contained 17 bases not matched to a gene. This CDR3 is 14 amino acids long. Whole-study results and caveats: For CD8+ Simpson's diversity, patients and controls showed no significant difference. Found in both controls and patients were 25 to 35 CD8+ CDR3 sequences.

This clonotype originated in a human donor with aplastic anemia. The sequenced sample consisted of sorted CD4+, CD8+, or CD8+CD57+ T cells (not recorded which) from PBMCs. This chain links TRBV7-3 with TRBJ2-7; 7 positions agree with TRBD1. The CDR3, as DNA: TGTGCCGGCGACGGGACAGCAGGCCCTGATGAGCAGTACTTC. Residues: CAGDGTAGPDEQYF.